One and the same sample provided the 32 T cell receptor beta chains below, sequenced in a study of cytomegalovirus exposure and HLA in healthy donors (dated by TCRdb to between 2016 and 2019). Libraries were prepared through the immunoSEQ multiplex PCR assay. TCRdb's version of the immuneACCESS table is confined to in-frame rearrangements and falls short of the full clone set. An unresolved V gene accounts for under half of the shortfall where checked; the remainder is of unknown origin. In all, the sample holds 150,000 to 200,000 clones, and roughly 86% of those were seen once. The ten biggest clones cover around 10% of the sample. The sequencing sample was made of PBMCs. Every receptor here comes from a woman younger than 30 in good health and CMV-seropositive.

The chain combines TRBV7-9 with TRBJ2-7, with TRBD2 matching 15 bases. This CDR3 region has 14 residues. Trimming removed 5 bases from V and 4 bases from J; junction bases left unmatched: 0. CDR1 and CDR2 (germline): SEHNR, FQNEAQ (reference sequence). The CDR3 spells CASSGLAGGYEQYF. The CDR3 DNA is TGTGCCAGCAGCGGACTAGCGGGAGGGTACGAGCAGTACTTC.

The chain combines TRBV27 with TRBJ2-5; the D gene is possibly TRBD2 (5 bases). CDR3 length: 15 amino acids. Trimming left V 7 bases short and J 7 bases short, with 22 bases between. Germline CDR1 and CDR2: MNHEY and SMNVEV (reference sequence). CDR3 in DNA: TGTGCCAGCACAAAGGGATCCGGCGGGCTGGGGACCCAGTACTTC. Its translation is CASTKGSGGLGTQYF.

The rearrangement links TRBV5-1 to TRBJ1-1, with 7 bases aligning to TRBD1. Germline V gene lookup returns CDR1 SGHRS and CDR2 YFSETQ. This CDR3 spans 15 amino acids. V shed 4 bases and J 5 bases; nucleotides not matched to a gene: 11. The CDR3 bases are TGCGCCAGCAGCGCGGATCGGACAGGAGGGACTGAAGCTTTCTTT. It encodes CASSADRTGGTEAFF.

This chain joins TRBV4-2 and TRBJ1-4; 10 bases align to TRBD1. CDR3 length: 15 amino acids. The V segment lost 3 bases and the J segment 9 bases; nucleotides outside the gene matches: 7. In germline, CDR1 is LGHNA, CDR2 YNFKEQ. As DNA, the CDR3 is TGTGCCAGCAGCCAGGCCGGGACAGGGGAGAAAAAACTGTTTTTT. It encodes CASSQAGTGEKKLFF.

This clone was detected once. The chain combines TRBV10-1 with TRBJ2-1; D is perhaps TRBD2 (6 bases). Trimming removed 4 bases from V and 4 bases from J, with 23 bases in between. In germline, CDR1 is WNHNN, CDR2 SYGVQD (reference sequence). The length of the CDR3 is 18 residues. This CDR3 reads CASSGDLAAGTQYNEQFF. The DNA for the CDR3 is TGCGCCAGCAGTGGGGATCTTGCTGCGGGAACGCAATACAATGAGCAGTTCTTC.

The genes are TRBV21-1 and TRBJ1-5. TRBV21-1 is an annotated pseudogene. This CDR3 comprises 17 residues. The DNA for the CDR3 is TGTGCCAACGAAAACGAAACGGAGGGTTGGGGCAATCAGCCCCAGCATTTT. Protein product: CANENETEGWGNQPQHF.

This chain connects TRBV30 to TRBJ2-1; 8 bases fit TRBD2. V lost 6 bases and J lost 3; bases outside the gene matches: 4. This CDR3 has 13 residues. The germline V gene encodes CDR1 GTSNPN and CDR2 SVGIG (reference sequence). This CDR3 reads CACTSGSYNEQFF. Written as DNA, the CDR3 is TGTGCCTGCACTAGCGGAAGCTACAATGAGCAGTTCTTC.

The chain combines TRBV11-2 with TRBJ2-1; 11 bases are shared with TRBD2. CDR1 is SGHAT, CDR2 FQNNGV, per germline. There are 18 residues in the CDR3. V lost 1 base to trimming and J lost 8 bases; unmatched junction nucleotides: 13. The CDR3 loop reads CASSLAPLAGGPKDEQFF. CDR3 DNA: TGTGCCAGCAGCTTAGCCCCTTTAGCGGGAGGGCCGAAGGATGAGCAGTTCTTC.

DNA for the CDR3: TGTGCCAGCAGCTTACCCTCAGCGGGAGGCACAGATACGCAGTATTTT. This translates into CASSLPSAGGTDTQYF. V gene TRBV7-6 combines with J gene TRBJ2-3; 8 bases map to TRBD2. The CDR3 is 16 residues long. In germline, CDR1 is SGHVS, CDR2 FNYEAQ. With 2 bases clipped from V and 1 base from J, the junction kept 5 bases outside the gene matches.

Written as DNA, the CDR3 is TGCAGCGTTGAGAGGCAGGGAAACACTGAAGCTTTCTTT. Translating gives CSVERQGNTEAFF. This sequence joins TRBV29-1 and TRBJ1-1; possibly TRBD1 for D (5 bases). Germline CDR1 and CDR2: SQVTM and ANQGSEA. The CDR3 length is 13 residues. Trimming shortened V by 3 bases and J by 2 bases, and 10 bases separated the two germline ends.

This clone was seen more than once but under ten times. V gene TRBV2 combines with J gene TRBJ1-5; D is unclear. CDR1 and CDR2 (germline): SNHLY, FYNNEI. The CDR3 extends over 13 amino acids. V was cut by 1 base and J by 9 bases, with 10 bases left in between. CDR3: CASSEDTSTPQHF. The CDR3 DNA sequence: TGTGCCAGCAGTGAAGATACAAGTACGCCCCAGCATTTT.

V usage is TRBV28 and J usage is TRBJ1-4; D possibly corresponds to TRBD1 (5 bases). The CDR3 covers 19 residues. Looked up from germline, CDR1 is MDHEN and CDR2 is SYDVKM. The V end was cut by 2 bases, the J end by 5 bases, with 24 bases between. This chain's CDR3 is CASSLPSLRAGIGNEKLFF. The CDR3 coding sequence is TGTGCCAGCAGTTTACCCAGCCTCAGGGCTGGTATCGGAAATGAAAAACTGTTTTTT.

This clone came up once. The rearrangement joins TRBV14 to TRBJ1-1, with D maybe TRBD1 (5 bases). V gave up 4 bases and J gave up 8 bases, with 8 bases separating them. The CDR3 loop spans 11 amino acids. CDR1 SGHDN and CDR2 FVKESK come from the germline V gene. CDR3 sequence: CASSRGREAFF. Written as DNA, the CDR3 is TGTGCCAGCAGCCGGGGCAGGGAAGCTTTCTTT.

V usage is TRBV14 and J usage is TRBJ2-7; D might be TRBD2 (8 bases). Germline V gene lookup returns CDR1 SGHDN and CDR2 FVKESK. The CDR3 contains 17 residues. V was pared by 0 bases and J by 2 bases, with 17 bases between. In nucleotides, the CDR3 is TGTGCCAGCAGCCAAGATAGGGGGCTAGCGGGCCCCTACGAGCAGTACTTC. Translation gives CASSQDRGLAGPYEQYF.

This clone has only a few counts. CDR3 sequence (DNA): TGTGCCAGCAGTTCACTCGAGGGGGACACCGGGGAGCTGTTTTTT. Its translation is CASSSLEGDTGELFF. This chain connects TRBV28 to TRBJ2-2, with a possible D match to TRBD1 (6 bases). Germline V lookup: CDR1 MDHEN, CDR2 SYDVKM. This CDR3 spans 15 amino acids. Trimming took off 4 bases at V and 3 bases at J, with 12 bases between the two ends. Using reference TRBV28 and TRBJ2-2 for the parts outside the CDR3, the full variable domain is DVKVTQSSRYLVKRTGEKVFLECVQDMDHENMFWYRQDPGLGLRLIYFSYDVKMKEKGDIPEGYSVSREKKERFSLILESASTNQTSMYLCASSSLEGDTGELFFGEGSRLTVL.

V gene TRBV30 combines with J gene TRBJ2-7, with a weak D call TRBD2 (6 bases). Germline V gene sequence: CDR1 GTSNPN, CDR2 SVGIG (reference sequence). The CDR3 has 13 amino acids. V was shortened by 0 bases and J by 5 bases, with 11 bases between the two germline ends. The CDR3 DNA follows: TGTGCCTGGAGTGTGGGGGGAACAGACGAGCAGTACTTC. Protein: CAWSVGGTDEQYF.

The genes are TRBV28 and TRBJ2-7; TRBD1 agrees at 9 bases. CDR3 length equals 16 residues. After removal of 7 bases from V and 2 bases from J, the junction contained 12 bases not matched to a gene. Germline V CDR1 and CDR2: MDHEN, SYDVKM. CDR3 sequence (DNA): TGTGCCAGCAATCCCACGGGACAGGGAACTCCCTACGAGCAGTACTTC. The encoded protein is CASNPTGQGTPYEQYF.

The chain recombines TRBV9 with TRBJ2-1, with D uncertain. CDR3 length equals 15 residues. V was trimmed by 0 bases and J by 0 bases, leaving 7 bases between them. CDR1 and CDR2 from the germline V gene are SGDLS and YYNGEE. The CDR3 coding sequence is TGTGCCAGCAGCGTAGAGAGCAACTCCTACAATGAGCAGTTCTTC. Its translation: CASSVESNSYNEQFF.

The rearrangement joins TRBV7-9 to TRBJ1-2; 8 nucleotides line up with TRBD1. J lost 7 bases, V lost 5 bases, and 6 bases had no gene match. The V gene's germline CDR1 is SEHNR and CDR2 FQNEAQ (reference sequence). The CDR3 is made up of 13 amino acids. This CDR3 is CASSPRTGFGYTF. As DNA, the CDR3 is TGTGCCAGCAGCCCTCGGACAGGGTTTGGCTACACCTTC. The whole variable domain, remainder taken from reference TRBV7-9 and TRBJ1-2, is DTGVSQNPRHKITKRGQNVTFRCDPISEHNRLYWYRQTLGQGPEFLTYFQNEAQLEKSRLLSDRFSAERPKGSFSTLEIQRTEQGDSAMYLCASSPRTGFGYTFGSGTRLTVV.

The V gene is TRBV5-6, the J gene TRBJ1-4, with 7 bases lining up with TRBD1. This CDR3 contains 15 residues. V lost 4 bases, J lost 5 bases, and 8 bases stayed unmatched. Per germline, CDR1 SGHDT and CDR2 YYEEEE. This chain's CDR3 is CASSGYRGQNEKLFF. The CDR3 DNA follows: TGTGCCAGCAGCGGCTACAGGGGACAAAATGAAAAACTGTTTTTT.

V gene TRBV6-1 combines with J gene TRBJ1-5; 7 nucleotides agree with TRBD1. Unmatched junction bases numbered 6, after V lost 7 bases and J lost 3 bases. Germline V gene lookup returns CDR1 MNHNS and CDR2 SASEGT. This CDR3 comprises 14 residues. CDR3 sequence (DNA): TGTGCCAGCACCCTAGGACAGGTCAATCAGCCCCAGCATTTT. Its protein is CASTLGQVNQPQHF.

This chain connects TRBV5-4 to TRBJ1-2; D unresolved. CDR3 length equals 14 residues. Germline V gene data show CDR1 as SGHNT and CDR2 as YYREEE (reference sequence). The V end lost 2 bases, the J end lost 3 bases, and 11 bases lay between the germline ends. The CDR3 sequence is CASSFEGLDYGYTF. DNA for the CDR3: TGTGCCAGCAGCTTCGAGGGTTTGGACTATGGCTACACCTTC.

V is TRBV28 and J is TRBJ1-1; maybe TRBD1 (6 bases). Germline loops: CDR1 MDHEN, CDR2 SYDVKM. The CDR3 has 12 amino acids. Trimming pared 5 bases from V and 7 bases from J, leaving 11 bases between. CDR3 sequence: CASSTGQLEAFF. The CDR3, as DNA: TGTGCCAGCAGTACCGGACAGCTTGAAGCTTTCTTT.

J is TRBJ1-2 and V is TRBV5-6; 9 bases are a match to TRBD1. The CDR3 is 16 amino acids. V lost 2 bases, J lost 7 bases, and 12 bases stayed unmatched. From germline, CDR1 is SGHDT and CDR2 YYEEEE. Here the CDR3 DNA reads TGTGCCAGCAGCTTAAGGTCGGGACAGGGCGTGCTTGGCTACACCTTC. Protein: CASSLRSGQGVLGYTF.

The rearrangement uses TRBV5-4 and TRBJ2-7; TRBD2 matches 10 bases. The V segment lost 2 bases and the J segment 2 bases; nucleotides outside the gene matches: 4. Germline CDR1 and CDR2: SGHNT and YYREEE (reference sequence). The CDR3 consists of 15 residues. In DNA form, the CDR3 reads TGTGCCAGCAGCTTTGAGCTAGCGGGAGCCTACGAGCAGTACTTC. Its protein product is CASSFELAGAYEQYF.

The chain employs TRBV6-6 and TRBJ2-3, with D maybe TRBD2 (5 bases). The ends were cut back, 8 bases at V and 6 bases at J, with 12 bases in the middle. CDR3 length: 12 residues. Germline assignment: CDR1 MNHNY and CDR2 SVGAGI (reference sequence). The CDR3 protein is CASLQTGDTQYF. The CDR3 region has the DNA TGTGCCAGCCTCCAAACGGGGGATACGCAGTATTTT.

The chain couples TRBV23-1 to TRBJ2-3, with 16 positions matching TRBD2. TRBV23-1 is identified as an open reading frame with a role that is uncertain. The junction had 5 bases not matched to a gene; V was cut back by 4 bases and J by 4 bases. The CDR3 runs to 17 residues. CDR3 sequence reads: CASSPRGTSGRADTQYF. The CDR3 DNA follows: TGCGCCAGCAGTCCGCGAGGGACTAGCGGGAGGGCAGATACGCAGTATTTT.

The chain links TRBV30 to TRBJ2-3; TRBD2 agrees at 12 bases. The CDR3 totals 17 residues. Germline loops: CDR1 GTSNPN, CDR2 SVGIG (reference sequence). J lost 5 bases, V lost 2 bases, and 11 bases had no gene match. DNA for the CDR3: TGTGCCTGGAGTCGGCAAGGACTAGCGGGACGGGGAGATACGCAGTATTTT. It yields the protein CAWSRQGLAGRGDTQYF.

The chain combines TRBV4-1 with TRBJ2-7; 12 bases are a match to TRBD2. This CDR3 contains 20 residues. The V gene end was trimmed by 8 bases and the J gene end by 2 bases; junction bases not matched to a gene: 22. Germline V gene lookup returns CDR1 MGHRA and CDR2 YSYEKL. CDR3 nucleotide sequence: TGCGCCAGCCCCCCGGCGTCTAGCGGGAGGGCCGCCGGGGGGGCCTACGAGCAGTACTTC. This gives the protein CASPPASSGRAAGGAYEQYF.

The chain couples TRBV6-5 to TRBJ2-1, with TRBD2 matching over 11 bases. This CDR3 comprises 15 residues. V lost 5 bases, J lost 6 bases, and 6 bases stayed unmatched. CDR1 and CDR2 from the germline V gene are MNHEY and SVGAGI. The CDR3 sequence is CASSTPGLAVNEQFF. The CDR3 DNA follows: TGTGCCAGCAGTACCCCGGGACTAGCGGTCAATGAGCAGTTCTTC.

This clone was counted a single time. The chain recombines TRBV7-6 with TRBJ2-1; D gene ambiguous. CDR3 length: 15 residues. Germline assignment: CDR1 SGHVS and CDR2 FNYEAQ. V was cut by 1 base and J by 2 bases, with 9 bases left in between. CDR3 sequence reads: CASSLGTAAYNEQFF. CDR3 DNA sequence: TGTGCCAGCAGCTTAGGCACAGCAGCCTACAATGAGCAGTTCTTC. The whole variable domain, filled in from reference TRBV7-6 and TRBJ2-1, reads GAGVSQSPRYKVTKRGQDVALRCDPISGHVSLYWYRQALGQGPEFLTYFNYEAQQDKSGLPNDRFSAERPEGSISTLTIQRTEQRDSAMYRCASSLGTAAYNEQFFGPGTRLTVL.

For the CDR3, the DNA is TGTGCCAGCAGCTTGATCGGGAGCACAGATACGCAGTATTTT. It is translated as CASSLIGSTDTQYF. This rearrangement joins TRBV11-3 to TRBJ2-3; no reliable D call. Trimming took 3 bases from V and 0 from J, leaving 7 bases between them. This CDR3 has 14 residues. Per the germline V gene, CDR1 is SGHNT and CDR2 is YENEEA.